The T cell receptor (beta chain) under discussion was sequenced for a study of shared clonotypes between healthy human individuals. Study background: Donors, aged 18 to 49, were two women and three men. Plates per donor: three CD4 naive, three CD4 memory, two CD8 naive, one CD8 memory.

Repertoires were generated with immunoSEQ multiplex PCR, while TCRdb's copy carries only in-frame clones and drops some. There are roughly 2.5 million clones in the sample; 90% to 95% occur only once, and roughly 0.13% lies in the top ten. Donors comprised only Caucasian adults living in Nashville, Tennessee. V shed 7 bases, J shed 5 bases, and the junction held 6 bases outside the gene matches. The CDR3 length is 14 residues. CDR1 and CDR2 (germline): MNHNS, SASEGT. This clone was observed a handful of times. The antigen is not known. Study-level findings and limits: Apart from blood, nothing was sampled; tissue repertoires likely differ.

This TCR came from a man younger than 35 in good health. The specimen was naive CD4+ T cells sorted from blood. Stated subset: CD45RA+ positively selected. The chain joins TRBV6-1 to TRBJ1-5; 9 bases align to TRBD1. The CDR3 DNA is TGTGCCAGCACCTCGGACAGGGGCTATCAGCCCCAGCATTTT. It is translated as CASTSDRGYQPQHF.